The 27 T cell receptor beta chains listed next were all sequenced from one sample in a study of T cells in Graves' hyperthyroidism and ophthalmopathy. RNA transcripts gave rise to amplified TCR beta CDR3 regions. TCR CDR3 underwent first-round RT-PCR with the HTBI primer set. TCRdb re-derived calls from the multiplex PCR reads in MiXCR, one entry per CDR3 protein. The sample holds 550,000 to 600,000 distinct CDR3 sequences; around 17% are singletons and the top ten take around 19%. Input material: blood. The source is a woman between 18 and 30 years old with Graves' hyperthyroidism.

In the case of this clonotype: Just one base apart from a much larger clone, this may be a read error. The chain is built from TRBV20-1 and TRBJ1-4; D unresolved. Trimming left V 2 bases short and J 2 bases short, with 12 bases between. Germline CDR1 reads DFQATT; CDR2 reads SNEGSKA (reference sequence). The CDR3 has 15 amino acids. The CDR3 sequence is CSARSRGQTNEKLFF. In DNA, the CDR3 is TGCAGTGCTAGATCTCGCGGCCAGACTAATGAAAAACTGTTTTTT.

This clonotype appeared many times. The chain is built from TRBV6-1 and TRBJ2-3; TRBD2 matches at 13 bases. Germline CDR1 and CDR2: MNHNS and SASEGT. CDR3 length equals 17 residues. The V and J ends lost 5 bases and 1 base, in that order; junction bases with no gene match: 6. CDR3 DNA: TGTGCCAGCAGTAAAACTAGCGGGAGGGCCGGCACAGATACGCAGTATTTT. It translates to CASSKTSGRAGTDTQYF.

This clonotype was observed many times. CDR3: CASSRDRDQPQHF. In DNA form, the CDR3 reads TGTGCCAGCAGCCGGGACAGAGATCAGCCCCAGCATTTT. The V call is TRBV11-2, the J call TRBJ1-5, with 7 bases fitting TRBD1. V was clipped by 5 bases and J by 5 bases; unmatched bases: 3. Germline CDR1 and CDR2: SGHAT and FQNNGV. This CDR3 spans 13 amino acids.

At least ten counts were recorded for this clonotype. V gene TRBV7-2 combines with J gene TRBJ2-7; 7 bases align to TRBD1. V lost 5 bases to trimming and J lost 1 base; unmatched junction nucleotides: 8. The germline V gene encodes CDR1 SGHTA and CDR2 FQGNSA. The CDR3 consists of 15 residues. CDR3 amino acids: CASSQDRLASYEQYF. As DNA, the CDR3 is TGTGCCAGCAGCCAGGACAGGCTGGCATCCTACGAGCAGTACTTC. The full variable domain, its missing parts supplied by reference TRBV7-2 and TRBJ2-7, is GAGVSQSPSNKVTEKGKDVELRCDPISGHTALYWYRQSLGQGLEFLIYFQGNSAPDKSGLPSDRFSAERTGGSVSTLTIQRTQQEDSAVYLCASSQDRLASYEQYFGPGTRLTVT.

This clonotype occurred a few times. The chain links TRBV6-2 or TRBV6-3 to TRBJ2-7; 7 bases fit TRBD1. The germline gives CDR1 MNHEY, CDR2 SVGEGT. The J segment lost 5 bases and the V segment lost 6 bases, leaving 7 bases of the junction unmatched. The CDR3 is 13 amino acids. CDR3 protein: CASSETGINEQYF. CDR3 bases: TGTGCCAGCAGCGAGACAGGGATAAACGAGCAGTACTTC.

The CDR3 sequence is CASSPEEWPTDTQYF. CDR3 nucleotide sequence: TGTGCCAGCAGCCCCGAAGAATGGCCCACAGATACGCAGTATTTT. The chain employs TRBV4-2 and TRBJ2-3, with unresolved D. CDR3 length: 15 residues. Trimming removed 4 bases at V and 2 bases at J, with 13 bases between. Germline CDR1 and CDR2: LGHNA and YNFKEQ.

Many counts were recorded for this clonotype. The rearrangement joins TRBV28 to TRBJ2-1; weak D call: TRBD1 (6 bases). The CDR3 covers 15 residues. The germline CDR1 and CDR2 sequences are MDHEN and SYDVKM. Trimming stripped 2 bases from V and 2 bases from J, with 10 bases between. CDR3 in DNA: TGTGCCAGCAGTTTAATGCAGGGGCCCTACAATGAGCAGTTCTTC. It encodes CASSLMQGPYNEQFF.

This clonotype has ten or more counts. The V call is TRBV28, the J call TRBJ1-2, with 10 bases identical to TRBD1. Germline trimming cut 6 bases from V and 4 bases from J; bases unmatched to any gene: 11. The V gene's germline CDR1 is MDHEN and CDR2 SYDVKM. This CDR3 is 16 amino acids long. The CDR3 DNA sequence: TGTGCCAGCAGCCAGGCCCGGGACAGGGGTTTCTATGGCTACACCTTC. Translation gives CASSQARDRGFYGYTF.

This clonotype was counted at least ten times. The V gene is TRBV20-1, the J gene TRBJ2-7; 9 positions match TRBD1. Per the germline V gene, CDR1 is DFQATT and CDR2 is SNEGSKA (reference sequence). The junction had 13 bases not matched to a gene; V was cut back by 5 bases and J by 5 bases. This CDR3 contains 15 residues. CDR3 coding DNA: TGCAGTGCTCCCCCCATCCGGGGACAGGGCAACGAGCAGTACTTC. This sequence encodes CSAPPIRGQGNEQYF.

This clonotype has a single count. This chain connects TRBV19 to TRBJ1-1; tentative D call: TRBD1 (5 bases). The CDR3 length is 12 residues. Germline V gene data show CDR1 as LNHDA and CDR2 as SQIVND (reference sequence). V lost 1 base, J lost 10 bases, and 10 bases lay in between. The CDR3 DNA reads as TGTGCCAGTAGTATAGCGGGGGTCGGAGCTTTCTTT. Amino acid sequence: CASSIAGVGAFF.

This clonotype was observed at least ten times. The gene calls are TRBV6-1 and TRBJ2-1; 7 bases match TRBD2. Germline trimming cut 1 base from V and 2 bases from J; bases unmatched to any gene: 5. Germline V gene sequence: CDR1 MNHNS, CDR2 SASEGT. This CDR3 contains 16 residues. This CDR3 reads CASSEGLAEPYNEQFF. CDR3 DNA: TGTGCCAGCAGTGAAGGGCTAGCGGAACCCTACAATGAGCAGTTCTTC.

In its sample, this clonotype was seen many times. The rearrangement joins TRBV10-2 to TRBJ2-3; 7 bases fit TRBD2. The length of the CDR3 is 16 residues. J gave up 5 bases and V 1 base, and 9 bases lay outside the gene matches. In germline, CDR1 is WSHSY, CDR2 SAAADI. For the CDR3, the DNA is TGCGCCAGCAGTGAGTGGTCGGGGGGAAGTATAGATACGCAGTATTTT. Residues: CASSEWSGGSIDTQYF.

This chain links TRBV11-3 with TRBJ2-7; 7 bases are a match to TRBD1. The germline V gene encodes CDR1 SGHNT and CDR2 YENEEA. The CDR3 loop spans 16 amino acids. Trimming took 5 bases from V and 7 from J; bases not matched to a gene: 17. Here the CDR3 DNA reads TGTGCCAGCAGCCAAGCCCCGAGGGGGCGAATTGGAGAGCAGTACTTC. Its protein is CASSQAPRGRIGEQYF.

This clonotype was counted many times. This chain connects TRBV7-9 to TRBJ2-7, with 10 bases that match TRBD2. The CDR3 has 15 residues. The junction had 11 bases not matched to a gene; V was cut back by 8 bases and J by 4 bases. Germline V lookup: CDR1 SEHNR, CDR2 FQNEAQ (reference sequence). The DNA for the CDR3 is TGTGCCAGCGGCCCAAAGCGGGGGGGCTTGTACGAGCAGTACTTC. Translated: CASGPKRGGLYEQYF.

At least ten counts were recorded for this clonotype. The rearrangement joins TRBV7-2 to TRBJ2-7; 8 positions match TRBD2. V shed 7 bases, J shed 0 bases, and the junction held 5 bases outside the gene matches. CDR1 SGHTA and CDR2 FQGNSA come from the germline V gene. The CDR3 runs 14 residues. Here the CDR3 reads CASTTGGLSYEQYF. The CDR3 DNA follows: TGTGCCAGCACCACGGGGGGGCTCTCCTACGAGCAGTACTTC.

This clonotype came up many times. The V gene is TRBV28, the J gene TRBJ2-7; maybe TRBD1 (6 bases). The germline V and J ends were trimmed by 3 bases and 1 base, with 16 bases remaining between them. CDR3 length: 16 residues. CDR1 and CDR2 (germline): MDHEN, SYDVKM. CDR3 amino acids: CASSLVGAQESYEQYF. The DNA of the CDR3 is TGTGCCAGCAGTTTGGTGGGGGCGCAGGAATCCTACGAGCAGTACTTC.

This clonotype appeared a few times. The gene calls are TRBV12-3 or TRBV12-4 and TRBJ2-2, with 7 bases matching TRBD1. This CDR3 contains 16 residues. The trim removed 3 bases at V and 6 bases at J, leaving 10 bases unmatched. CDR3 sequence: CASSFFSQGPAGELFF. The CDR3 coding sequence is TGTGCCAGCAGTTTCTTTTCACAGGGGCCCGCCGGGGAGCTGTTTTTT.

This clonotype was observed many times. J is TRBJ2-7 and V is TRBV6-1, with a weak D call TRBD2 (5 bases). The ends were cut back, 2 bases at V and 2 bases at J, with 10 bases in the middle. Germline values: CDR1 MNHNS, CDR2 SASEGT. The CDR3 consists of 14 residues. CDR3 in amino acids: CASSEFTGTYEQYF. CDR3 in DNA: TGTGCCAGCAGTGAATTCACGGGAACCTACGAGCAGTACTTC.

This clonotype was observed many times. The chain uses TRBV18 and TRBJ2-3; D uncertain. The V gene lost 3 bases and the J gene lost 1 base, with 8 bases spanning the gap. The CDR3 contains 14 residues. Germline V gives CDR1 KGHSH, CDR2 LQKENI. CDR3 protein: CASSPQDGTDTQYF. The CDR3 DNA follows: TGTGCCAGCTCACCCCAGGATGGCACAGATACGCAGTATTTT.

The V call is TRBV4-1, the J call TRBJ2-1; D gene ambiguous. From germline, CDR1 is MGHRA and CDR2 YSYEKL. V lost 0 bases and J lost 10, with 16 bases in between. The CDR3 runs 15 residues. The CDR3 region has the DNA TGCGCCAGCAGCCAAGAGCAGGTTTCAAATTTAGAGCAGTTCTTC. Protein: CASSQEQVSNLEQFF.

CDR3 DNA: TGTGCCAGCAACTCACCCGACAGACCCTCTCAAGAGACCCAGTACTTC. Amino acid sequence: CASNSPDRPSQETQYF. The rearrangement uses TRBV6-2 or TRBV6-3 and TRBJ2-5; D possibly corresponds to TRBD1 (5 bases). In germline, CDR1 is MNHEY, CDR2 SVGEGT. V lost 7 bases and J 2 bases, leaving 20 bases between the germline ends. There are 16 residues in the CDR3.

This clonotype was counted at least ten times. This chain joins TRBV20-1 and TRBJ2-2; maybe TRBD2 (6 bases). V gave up 1 base and J gave up 2 bases, with 11 bases separating them. This CDR3 is built from 15 residues. Looked up from germline, CDR1 is DFQATT and CDR2 is SNEGSKA (reference sequence). In nucleotides, the CDR3 is TGCAGTGCTAGAGTGGGGGGACCAAACACCGGGGAGCTGTTTTTT. This codes for CSARVGGPNTGELFF.

The chain is built from TRBV10-3 and TRBJ2-1, with D perhaps given as TRBD1 or TRBD2 (6 bases each). This CDR3 contains 12 residues. Looked up from germline, CDR1 is ENHRY and CDR2 is SYGVKD. Trimming cost V 5 bases and J 6 bases, with 8 bases left between them. The CDR3 loop reads CAISPGANEQFF. The CDR3 nucleotides are TGTGCCATCAGTCCGGGGGCCAATGAGCAGTTCTTC.

Many counts were recorded for this clonotype. V usage is TRBV5-5 and J usage is TRBJ2-1; D may match TRBD1 or TRBD2 (5 bases each). Trimming left V 0 bases short and J 6 bases short, with 16 bases between. CDR3 length: 16 residues. The germline V gene has CDR1 SGHKS and CDR2 YYEKEE (reference sequence). CDR3 sequence (DNA): TGTGCCAGCAGCTTGGCCCCGGGGACCTGGGGCAATGAGCAGTTCTTC. Translated: CASSLAPGTWGNEQFF.

This clonotype showed up many times. CDR3 residues: CASSLRGTMIEQYF. CDR3 sequence (DNA): TGTGCCAGCAGTTTGCGCGGGACGATGATCGAGCAGTACTTC. V gene TRBV28 combines with J gene TRBJ2-7; a possible D gene is TRBD2 (6 bases). V gave up 3 bases and J gave up 6 bases, with 15 bases separating them. The CDR3 has 14 residues. Germline CDR1 MDHEN, CDR2 SYDVKM.

A few counts support this clonotype. V and J are TRBV7-8 and TRBJ1-5; 7 bases are a match to TRBD1. The CDR3 covers 17 residues. Germline CDR1 reads SGHVS; CDR2 reads FQNEAQ. V shed 1 base, J shed 3 bases, and the junction held 9 bases outside the gene matches. CDR3 in DNA: TGTGCCAGCAGCTTAGTGGGGGCAGGGGGAATCAATCAGCCCCAGCATTTT. Its translation is CASSLVGAGGINQPQHF.

A remark on this clonotype: This may be a read error, as it is one base from a much larger clone. The chain links TRBV5-6 to TRBJ1-2; D is possibly TRBD1 (5 bases). The CDR3 covers 14 residues. Germline V gene sequence: CDR1 SGHDT, CDR2 YYEEEE. As DNA, the CDR3 is TGTACCAGCAGCTTGGGGACGAAAACCGGTGGCTACACCTTC. Its protein product is CTSSLGTKTGGYTF.